This TCR beta chain appears in the sequencing data of a study of T cell responses to AZD1222 COVID-19 vaccine. Study summary: Analysis merged second doses at about 4 or about 12 weeks.

Some clones are missing from TCRdb's copy, which holds only in-frame ones; the method was immunoSEQ multiplex PCR. This sample has around 140,000 clones, with 90% found just once. The CDR3 has 11 residues. From germline, CDR1 is SGHNT and CDR2 YENEEA. V was cut by 3 bases and J by 7 bases, with 3 bases left in between. As for this clone: The antigen is undetermined.

Broader study findings: Clonal diversity was possibly underestimated; the donors were predominantly white British and more often female. Reportedly, nearly half the spike-specific TCRs target unmutated variant regions.

V and J are TRBV11-3 and TRBJ2-2; D is ambiguous. The sequence was collected from an adult in good health. The starting material was peripheral blood, obtained on day 0 of AZD1222 vaccination. The CDR3 sequence is CASSFDGELFF. CDR3 coding DNA: TGTGCCAGCAGCTTTGACGGGGAGCTGTTTTTT.